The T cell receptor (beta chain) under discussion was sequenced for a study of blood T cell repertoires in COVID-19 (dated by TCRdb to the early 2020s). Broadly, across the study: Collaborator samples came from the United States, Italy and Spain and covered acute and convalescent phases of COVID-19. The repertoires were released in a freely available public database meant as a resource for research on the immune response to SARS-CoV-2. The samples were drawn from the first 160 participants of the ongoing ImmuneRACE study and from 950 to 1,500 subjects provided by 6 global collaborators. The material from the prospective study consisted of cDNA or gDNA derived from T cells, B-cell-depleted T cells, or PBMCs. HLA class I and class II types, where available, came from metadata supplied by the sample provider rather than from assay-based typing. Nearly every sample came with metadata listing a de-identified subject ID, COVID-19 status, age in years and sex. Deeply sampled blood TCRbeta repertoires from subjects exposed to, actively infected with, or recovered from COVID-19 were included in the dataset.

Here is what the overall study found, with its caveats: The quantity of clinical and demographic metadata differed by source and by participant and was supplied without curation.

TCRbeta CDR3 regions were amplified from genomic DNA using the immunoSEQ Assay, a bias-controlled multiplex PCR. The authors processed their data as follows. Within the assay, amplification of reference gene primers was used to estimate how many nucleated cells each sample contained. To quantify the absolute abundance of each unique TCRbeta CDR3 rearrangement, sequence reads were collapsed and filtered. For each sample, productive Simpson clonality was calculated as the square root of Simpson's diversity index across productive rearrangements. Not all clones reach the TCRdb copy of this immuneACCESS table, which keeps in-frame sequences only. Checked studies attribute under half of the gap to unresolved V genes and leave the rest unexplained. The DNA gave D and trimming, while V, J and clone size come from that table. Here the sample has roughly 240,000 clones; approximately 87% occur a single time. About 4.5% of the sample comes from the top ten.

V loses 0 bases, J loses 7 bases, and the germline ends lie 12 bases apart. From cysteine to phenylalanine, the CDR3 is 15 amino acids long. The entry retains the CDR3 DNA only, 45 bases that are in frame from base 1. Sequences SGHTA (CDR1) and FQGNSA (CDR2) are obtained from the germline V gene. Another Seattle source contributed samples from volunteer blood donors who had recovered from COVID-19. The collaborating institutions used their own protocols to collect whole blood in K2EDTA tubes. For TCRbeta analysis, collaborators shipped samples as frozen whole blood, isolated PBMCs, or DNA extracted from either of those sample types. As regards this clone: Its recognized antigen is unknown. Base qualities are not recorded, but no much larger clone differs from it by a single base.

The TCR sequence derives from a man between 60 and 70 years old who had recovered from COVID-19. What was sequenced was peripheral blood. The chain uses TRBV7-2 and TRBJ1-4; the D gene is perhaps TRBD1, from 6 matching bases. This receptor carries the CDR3 CASSLAVGAFEKLFF. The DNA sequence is TGTGCCAGCAGCTTAGCGGTGGGGGCATTTGAAAAACTGTTTTTT.